The clone carrying this T cell receptor beta chain was recorded many times. The CDR3 length is 16 residues. The V and J ends lost 5 bases and 2 bases respectively, with 13 bases between them. The data derive from a study of T cells in Graves' hyperthyroidism and ophthalmopathy. Amplified TCR beta CDR3 regions came from RNA transcripts. Primed by the HTBI set, a first-round RT-PCR was run on the TCR CDR3. TCRdb re-derived calls from the multiplex PCR reads in MiXCR, one entry per CDR3 protein. The table lists 650,000 to 850,000 distinct CDR3 sequences, roughly 20% of them singletons. Source material: blood. The rearrangement uses TRBV12-3 or TRBV12-4 and TRBJ2-6, with TRBD2 as a possible D gene (6 bases). This sequence originates from a woman between 45 and 65 years old with Graves' hyperthyroidism that later progressed to Graves' ophthalmopathy. CDR3 in DNA: TGTGCCAGCAGTCCCCGGGGAGGCACTGGGGCCAACGTCCTGACTTTC. Translated: CASSPRGGTGANVLTF.